The rows below give T cell receptor beta chains drawn from one sample of a study of cytomegalovirus exposure and HLA in healthy donors. Produced via immunoSEQ multiplex PCR; TCRdb's table is partial and in-frame only. This sample carries under 200,000 clones, under 95% of them seen once, and the ten largest clones take about 3%. The specimen was PBMCs. These receptor sequences come from a woman younger than 35 in good health and CMV-seropositive. CDR3s include the opening cysteine and the closing phenylalanine or tryptophan. D genes are given only for firm matches. Size is omitted from some rows. Given values are once, few, many or a class for expanded clones.

clone_size: NA; v_call: TRBV11-2; j_call: TRBJ1-1; d_call: TRBD1; cdr3_aa: CASSLNRGWCFF; cdr3_nt: TGTGCCAGCAGCCTTAACAGGGGGTGGTGTTTCTTT
clone_size: NA; v_call: TRBV29-1; j_call: TRBJ2-5; d_call: NA; cdr3_aa: CSVGGNGTQYF; cdr3_nt: TGCAGCGTTGGGGGCAACGGGACCCAGTACTTC
clone_size: NA; v_call: TRBV19; j_call: TRBJ1-5; d_call: NA; cdr3_aa: CASSVQTSSNQPQHF; cdr3_nt: TGTGCCAGTAGTGTACAGACATCGAGCAATCAGCCCCAGCATTTT
clone_size: NA; v_call: TRBV6-1; j_call: TRBJ2-7; d_call: NA; cdr3_aa: CASSEWEERGTYEQYF; cdr3_nt: TGTGCCAGCAGTGAATGGGAGGAACGGGGGACCTACGAGCAGTACTTC
clone_size: NA; v_call: TRBV6-5; j_call: TRBJ2-5; d_call: TRBD2; cdr3_aa: CASSPAGGTEETQYF; cdr3_nt: TGTGCCAGCAGCCCAGCGGGGGGCACGGAAGAGACCCAGTACTTC
clone_size: NA; v_call: TRBV5-1; j_call: TRBJ2-2; d_call: TRBD2; cdr3_aa: CASSLETGGRKLFF; cdr3_nt: TGCGCCAGCAGCTTGGAAACGGGGGGGAGGAAGCTGTTTTTT
clone_size: NA; v_call: TRBV5-1; j_call: TRBJ2-5; d_call: NA; cdr3_aa: CASSSGSVHPQETQYF; cdr3_nt: TGCGCCAGCAGCTCCGGGTCTGTCCACCCCCAAGAGACCCAGTACTTC
clone_size: few; v_call: TRBV2; j_call: TRBJ1-2; d_call: TRBD1; cdr3_aa: CASSEAGQGEGYTF; cdr3_nt: TGTGCCAGCAGTGAGGCCGGGCAGGGGGAAGGCTACACCTTC
clone_size: NA; v_call: TRBV7-9; j_call: TRBJ1-5; d_call: TRBD1; cdr3_aa: CASRGQGDQPQHF; cdr3_nt: TGTGCCAGCAGAGGACAGGGAGATCAGCCCCAGCATTTT
clone_size: NA; v_call: TRBV6-6; j_call: TRBJ2-1; d_call: TRBD2; cdr3_aa: CASSRTSGVIPGEQFF; cdr3_nt: TGTGCCAGCAGTAGGACTAGCGGGGTTATACCTGGTGAGCAGTTCTTC
clone_size: NA; v_call: TRBV30; j_call: TRBJ2-1; d_call: NA; cdr3_aa: CAWNLPGTPSYNEQFF; cdr3_nt: TGTGCCTGGAACCTCCCCGGGACACCCTCCTACAATGAGCAGTTCTTC
clone_size: NA; v_call: TRBV6-1; j_call: TRBJ1-1; d_call: TRBD1; cdr3_aa: CASSRGQLNTEAFF; cdr3_nt: TGTGCCAGCAGTCGGGGACAGTTGAACACTGAAGCTTTCTTT
clone_size: NA; v_call: TRBV4-3; j_call: TRBJ2-1; d_call: TRBD2; cdr3_aa: CASSQDGLVINEQFF; cdr3_nt: TGCGCCAGCAGCCAAGACGGACTAGTTATTAATGAGCAGTTCTTC
clone_size: NA; v_call: TRBV6-5; j_call: TRBJ2-7; d_call: NA; cdr3_aa: CASSYTGVRNEQYF; cdr3_nt: TGTGCCAGCAGTTACACGGGGGTCAGGAACGAGCAGTACTTC
clone_size: NA; v_call: TRBV30; j_call: TRBJ2-3; d_call: NA; cdr3_aa: CAWSVPPPLAWDTQYF; cdr3_nt: TGTGCCTGGAGTGTACCGCCCCCCTTAGCATGGGATACGCAGTATTTT
clone_size: NA; v_call: TRBV5-6; j_call: TRBJ2-5; d_call: TRBD2; cdr3_aa: CASSFRTSGRFGYQETQYF; cdr3_nt: TGTGCCAGCAGCTTTCGGACTAGCGGGAGGTTCGGGTACCAAGAGACCCAGTACTTC
clone_size: NA; v_call: TRBV4-3; j_call: TRBJ1-2; d_call: NA; cdr3_aa: CASSQAQGRRTEGYTF; cdr3_nt: TGCGCCAGCAGCCAAGCTCAAGGCAGGAGGACGGAGGGCTACACCTTC
clone_size: NA; v_call: TRBV13; j_call: TRBJ2-5; d_call: NA; cdr3_aa: CASSLARERKTQYF; cdr3_nt: TGTGCCAGCAGCTTGGCCAGGGAAAGGAAGACCCAGTACTTC
clone_size: NA; v_call: TRBV14; j_call: TRBJ1-3; d_call: NA; cdr3_aa: CASSPRVSPGNTIYF; cdr3_nt: TGTGCCAGCAGCCCCAGGGTTTCCCCTGGAAACACCATATATTTT
clone_size: NA; v_call: TRBV19; j_call: TRBJ1-5; d_call: NA; cdr3_aa: CASSTGTPKGPSGNQPQHF; cdr3_nt: TGTGCCAGTAGTACCGGGACACCAAAGGGGCCCAGTGGCAATCAGCCCCAGCATTTT
clone_size: NA; v_call: TRBV10-3; j_call: TRBJ2-7; d_call: TRBD2; cdr3_aa: CAISGTSGSASSYEQYF; cdr3_nt: TGTGCCATCAGTGGGACTAGCGGGAGCGCGAGCTCCTACGAGCAGTACTTC
clone_size: NA; v_call: TRBV10-3; j_call: TRBJ2-1; d_call: NA; cdr3_aa: CAITDTGEQFF; cdr3_nt: TGTGCCATCACGGATACAGGCGAGCAGTTCTTC
clone_size: NA; v_call: TRBV7-6; j_call: TRBJ2-3; d_call: NA; cdr3_aa: CASSLVRSISLTDTQYF; cdr3_nt: TGTGCCAGCAGCTTAGTTCGGTCGATATCCCTCACAGATACGCAGTATTTT
clone_size: NA; v_call: TRBV6-6; j_call: TRBJ2-1; d_call: NA; cdr3_aa: CASSEIGGNEQFF; cdr3_nt: TGTGCCAGCAGCGAGATTGGAGGGAATGAGCAGTTCTTC
clone_size: NA; v_call: TRBV23-1; j_call: TRBJ2-4; d_call: NA; cdr3_aa: CASSPLCLGDIQYF; cdr3_nt: TGCGCCAGCAGTCCCCTCTGCCTCGGAGACATTCAGTACTTC
clone_size: once; v_call: TRBV7-3; j_call: TRBJ2-7; d_call: TRBD2; cdr3_aa: CASSPLGTSGDEQYF; cdr3_nt: TGTGCCAGCAGCCCCCTCGGGACTAGCGGGGACGAGCAGTACTTC
clone_size: NA; v_call: TRBV5-4; j_call: TRBJ2-1; d_call: NA; cdr3_aa: CASSYPGAPYNEQFF; cdr3_nt: TGTGCCAGCAGCTACCCGGGAGCCCCCTACAATGAGCAGTTCTTC
clone_size: NA; v_call: TRBV7-6; j_call: TRBJ1-4; d_call: NA; cdr3_aa: CASSQGQINEKLFF; cdr3_nt: TGTGCCAGCAGCCAGGGACAAATTAATGAAAAACTGTTTTTT
clone_size: NA; v_call: TRBV30; j_call: TRBJ1-1; d_call: NA; cdr3_aa: CAWKARGVTEAFF; cdr3_nt: TGTGCCTGGAAGGCTCGGGGGGTCACTGAAGCTTTCTTT
clone_size: NA; v_call: TRBV6-5; j_call: TRBJ1-2; d_call: NA; cdr3_aa: CASSFARGGYGYTF; cdr3_nt: TGTGCCAGCAGCTTTGCCCGGGGTGGGTATGGCTACACCTTC
clone_size: NA; v_call: TRBV6-5; j_call: TRBJ2-7; d_call: NA; cdr3_aa: CASSYSRGTGLHEQYF; cdr3_nt: TGTGCCAGCAGTTACTCGAGGGGGACCGGACTCCACGAGCAGTACTTC
clone_size: NA; v_call: TRBV2; j_call: TRBJ2-5; d_call: NA; cdr3_aa: CASSDTSIGWETQYF; cdr3_nt: TGTGCCAGCAGTGACACTAGTATCGGTTGGGAGACCCAGTACTTC
clone_size: NA; v_call: TRBV2; j_call: TRBJ1-5; d_call: TRBD1; cdr3_aa: CASKSGTGSNQPQHF; cdr3_nt: TGTGCCAGCAAATCCGGGACAGGTTCCAATCAGCCCCAGCATTTT
clone_size: NA; v_call: TRBV7-9; j_call: TRBJ2-7; d_call: TRBD1; cdr3_aa: CASSWGQGVDEQYF; cdr3_nt: TGTGCCAGCAGCTGGGGACAGGGGGTTGACGAGCAGTACTTC
clone_size: once; v_call: TRBV2; j_call: TRBJ2-3; d_call: NA; cdr3_aa: CASSGLSGTDTQYF; cdr3_nt: TGTGCCAGCAGTGGACTATCCGGCACAGATACGCAGTATTTT
clone_size: NA; v_call: TRBV2; j_call: TRBJ2-1; d_call: TRBD2; cdr3_aa: CASSVAGPHNEQFF; cdr3_nt: TGTGCCAGCAGCGTAGCGGGGCCCCATAATGAGCAGTTCTTC
clone_size: NA; v_call: TRBV28; j_call: TRBJ1-1; d_call: NA; cdr3_aa: CASSLSAAGDTEAFF; cdr3_nt: TGTGCCAGCAGTTTATCAGCGGCGGGGGACACTGAAGCTTTCTTT
clone_size: NA; v_call: TRBV6-6; j_call: TRBJ2-1; d_call: NA; cdr3_aa: CASSPTVSYNEQFF; cdr3_nt: TGTGCCAGCAGTCCGACAGTCTCCTACAATGAGCAGTTCTTC
clone_size: NA; v_call: TRBV2; j_call: TRBJ2-3; d_call: TRBD2; cdr3_aa: CASSDRHTSGGDTDTQYF; cdr3_nt: TGTGCCAGCAGCGACCGTCATACTAGCGGGGGTGACACAGATACGCAGTATTTT
clone_size: NA; v_call: TRBV25-1; j_call: TRBJ2-1; d_call: NA; cdr3_aa: CASSGFGSYNEQFF; cdr3_nt: TGTGCCAGCAGTGGGTTCGGGAGTTACAATGAGCAGTTCTTC